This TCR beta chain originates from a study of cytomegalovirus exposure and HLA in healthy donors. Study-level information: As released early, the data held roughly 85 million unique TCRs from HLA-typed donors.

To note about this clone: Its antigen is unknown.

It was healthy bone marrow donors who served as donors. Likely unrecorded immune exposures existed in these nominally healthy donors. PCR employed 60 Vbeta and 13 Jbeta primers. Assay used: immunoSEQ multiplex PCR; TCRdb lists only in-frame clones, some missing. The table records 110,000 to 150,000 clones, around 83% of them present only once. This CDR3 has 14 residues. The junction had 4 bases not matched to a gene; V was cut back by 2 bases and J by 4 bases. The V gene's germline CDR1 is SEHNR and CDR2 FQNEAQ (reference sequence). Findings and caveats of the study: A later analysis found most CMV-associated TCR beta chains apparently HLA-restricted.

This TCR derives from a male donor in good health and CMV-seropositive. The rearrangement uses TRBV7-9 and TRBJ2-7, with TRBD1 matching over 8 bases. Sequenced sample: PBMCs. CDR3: CASSLRTGGYEQYF. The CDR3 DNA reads TGTGCCAGCAGCTTAAGAACAGGGGGTTACGAGCAGTACTTC.